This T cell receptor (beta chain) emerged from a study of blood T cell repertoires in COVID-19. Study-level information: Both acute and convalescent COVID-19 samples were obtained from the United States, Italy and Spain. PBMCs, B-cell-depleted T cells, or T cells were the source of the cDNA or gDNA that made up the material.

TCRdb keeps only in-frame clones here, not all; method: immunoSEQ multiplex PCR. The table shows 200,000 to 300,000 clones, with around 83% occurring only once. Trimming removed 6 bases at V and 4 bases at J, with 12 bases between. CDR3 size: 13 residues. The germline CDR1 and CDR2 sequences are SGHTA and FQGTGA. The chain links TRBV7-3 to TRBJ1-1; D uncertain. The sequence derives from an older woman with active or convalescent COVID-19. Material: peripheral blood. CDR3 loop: CASSPGIGTEAFF. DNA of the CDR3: TGTGCCAGCAGTCCCGGGATTGGCACTGAAGCTTTCTTT.